A single sample gave rise to the 11 T cell receptor beta chains below, sequenced in a study of blood T cell repertoires in COVID-19 (dated by TCRdb to the early 2020s). Receptor amplification or capture employed the immunoSEQ multiplex PCR assay. Entries here come from immuneACCESS through TCRdb and include only in-frame sequences with V and J called. Some clones fail to appear in such tables; in the studies checked, an unresolved V gene covers under half of the shortfall, and the cause of the remainder is unknown. The sample table records hundreds of thousands of clones; approximately 86% of these occur just once. About 2.2% of the sample is taken by the ten largest. Sequences were obtained from peripheral blood. All receptors come from a young woman who had recovered from COVID-19.

The chain uses TRBV9 and TRBJ2-2; D remains unclear. Germline V CDR1 and CDR2: SGDLS, YYNGEE. This CDR3 is built from 15 residues. V lost 0 bases, J lost 6 bases, and 12 bases lay in between. The CDR3 nucleotides read TGTGCCAGCAGCGTAGACGGTTCGAGAGCCGGGGAGCTGTTTTTT. Residues: CASSVDGSRAGELFF.

In DNA form, the CDR3 reads TGTGCCAGCAGACCCCTCGGGGGGACAGGGAACACTGAAGCTTTCTTT. This translates into CASRPLGGTGNTEAFF. The J gene is TRBJ1-1, the V gene TRBV11-2; 8 nucleotides match TRBD1. The CDR3 spans 16 residues. V lost 6 bases, J lost 1 base, and 10 bases stayed unmatched. CDR1 and CDR2 from the germline V gene are SGHAT and FQNNGV.

Notes on this clone: Different DNA sequences within this sample yield the same CDR3. The chain has TRBV11-2 and TRBJ2-1, with 10 bases fitting TRBD2. Losses at the gene ends were 7 bases for V and 2 bases for J; bases not matched to a gene: 17. Germline CDR1 SGHAT, CDR2 FQNNGV. The CDR3 has 19 amino acids. The CDR3 bases are TGTGCCAGCACCTTGAGGGTAGCGGGAGGCTCCCGAACCTACAATGAGCAGTTCTTC. Translation: CASTLRVAGGSRTYNEQFF.

A single count supports this clone. The gene calls are TRBV10-1 and TRBJ2-5; possibly TRBD1 for D (5 bases). The CDR3 extends over 14 amino acids. V was cut by 5 bases and J by 2 bases, with 12 bases left in between. Germline V lookup: CDR1 WNHNN, CDR2 SYGVQD (reference sequence). The CDR3 DNA follows: TGCGCCAGCAGTCACCCTGGACAACAAGAGACCCAGTACTTC. Translated: CASSHPGQQETQYF.

The chain is built from TRBV30 and TRBJ1-4; 10 nucleotides align to TRBD1. CDR1 GTSNPN and CDR2 SVGIG come from the germline V gene (reference sequence). This CDR3 region has 15 residues. After removal of 1 base from V and 7 bases from J, the junction contained 6 bases not matched to a gene. CDR3 sequence (DNA): TGTGCCTGGAGTGCCGACAGGGGGCATGGTGAAAAACTGTTTTTT. Protein product: CAWSADRGHGEKLFF.

This chain uses TRBV5-8 with TRBJ2-1; perhaps TRBD1 as D (6 bases). The germline V and J ends were trimmed by 3 bases and 3 bases, with 10 bases remaining between them. The CDR3 is made up of 14 amino acids. The germline V gene encodes CDR1 SGHTS and CDR2 YDEGEE. In DNA form, the CDR3 reads TGTGCCAGCAGCTCCCGGGACAACTACAATGAGCAGTTCTTC. This codes for CASSSRDNYNEQFF.

This clone was observed a handful of times. V and J are TRBV6-5 and TRBJ2-2; D ambiguous. The V end was cut by 8 bases, the J end by 7 bases, with 14 bases between. Germline V gives CDR1 MNHEY, CDR2 SVGAGI. This CDR3 contains 13 residues. The CDR3 sequence is CASRRLSNGELFF. CDR3 in DNA: TGTGCCAGCCGTCGACTTTCAAACGGGGAGCTGTTTTTT.

This clone appeared once. CDR3 residues: CASQKTGLKSYEQYF. The CDR3 bases are TGTGCCAGCCAAAAGACAGGGCTGAAATCCTACGAGCAGTACTTC. This rearrangement joins TRBV18 to TRBJ2-7, with 7 bases identical to TRBD1. CDR1 and CDR2 (germline): KGHSH, LQKENI. The CDR3 spans 15 residues. Unmatched junction bases numbered 11, after V lost 8 bases and J lost 1 base.

On this clone: This same CDR3 is encoded by further DNA sequences in the sample. The V gene is TRBV5-6, the J gene TRBJ1-2, with D perhaps TRBD1 (5 bases). V lost 1 base and J 6 bases, leaving 13 bases between the germline ends. The CDR3 loop spans 14 amino acids. From germline, CDR1 is SGHDT and CDR2 YYEEEE. The CDR3 loop reads CASSLRGGKDGYTF. The DNA for the CDR3 is TGTGCCAGCAGCTTGAGGGGTGGTAAGGATGGCTACACCTTC.

This clone was detected only a few times. DNA for the CDR3: TGCGCCAGCAGTCCCCCAGCGGTAGGCCCTGGGAACGCCCAGCATTTT. Amino acid sequence: CASSPPAVGPGNAQHF. J is TRBJ1-5 and V is TRBV23-1, with D unclear. TRBV23-1 is an ORF, with its function uncertain. CDR3 length equals 16 residues. The V end lost 4 bases, the J end lost 11 bases, and 24 bases lay between the germline ends.

This clone has only one observation. This sequence joins TRBV10-3 and TRBJ1-2; no definite D call. This CDR3 spans 13 amino acids. Trimming took off 10 bases at V and 6 bases at J, with 18 bases between the two ends. Germline CDR1 reads ENHRY; CDR2 reads SYGVKD. The CDR3 here is CATGEGGKNGYTF. CDR3 coding DNA: TGTGCCACCGGGGAGGGTGGGAAAAATGGCTACACCTTC.